These 31 T cell receptor beta chains came from one sample sequenced in a study of neoadjuvant anti-PD-1 for oral cavity cancer. Time point meaning: after neoadjuvant nivolumab, at surgical resection. Sequencing was performed with immunoSEQ multiplex PCR; in TCRdb, only in-frame clones are kept and a portion is missing. The sample includes 20,000 to 25,000 clones, more than 35% of them seen just once. Sample: tumor tissue, taken after nivolumab (anti-PD-1) treatment. Every receptor here comes from a person between 40 and 80 years old with oral cavity squamous cell carcinoma.

This clone has only a few counts. The chain joins TRBV6-5 to TRBJ1-2, with 10 bases aligning to TRBD1. The CDR3 loop spans 15 amino acids. CDR1 is MNHEY and CDR2 is SVGAGI in the germline V gene. The ends lost 6 bases at V and 3 bases at J; junction bases unmatched: 7. Written as DNA, the CDR3 is TGTGCCAGCAGGGCGACAGGGGGCGTAGACTATGGCTACACCTTC. Amino acid sequence: CASRATGGVDYGYTF.

This clone is deemed medium-sized. The V and J genes are TRBV6-6 and TRBJ2-1; D unresolved. V lost 2 bases, J lost 8 bases, and 7 bases lay in between. CDR1 and CDR2 (germline): MNHNY, SVGAGI (reference sequence). CDR3 length: 12 residues. As DNA, the CDR3 is TGTGCCAGCAGTTACCCCGTCGATGAGCAGTTCTTC. This sequence encodes CASSYPVDEQFF.

This clone was detected a few times. This chain joins TRBV7-3 and TRBJ2-1; 8 bases line up with TRBD2. CDR3 size: 15 residues. Trimming took 5 bases from V and 7 from J; bases not matched to a gene: 10. Germline assignment: CDR1 SGHTA and CDR2 FQGTGA. CDR3 nucleotides: TGTGCCAGCAGCCCGTCTGGCGGGGGGCAGAATGAGCAGTTCTTC. It codes for CASSPSGGGQNEQFF. The complete variable domain, with remaining parts taken from reference TRBV7-3 and TRBJ2-1, reads GAGVSQTPSNKVTEKGKYVELRCDPISGHTALYWYRQSLGQGPEFLIYFQGTGAADDSGLPNDRFFAVRPEGSVSTLKIQRTERGDSAVYLCASSPSGGGQNEQFFGPGTRLTVL.

The chain combines TRBV7-3 with TRBJ1-1, with a weak D call TRBD1 (6 bases). Per the germline V gene, CDR1 is SGHTA and CDR2 is FQGTGA. This CDR3 comprises 14 residues. Trimming shortened V by 4 bases and J by 4 bases, and 13 bases separated the two germline ends. The CDR3 loop is CASSSHAQGTEAFF. CDR3 coding DNA: TGTGCCAGCAGCTCACACGCACAGGGCACTGAAGCTTTCTTT.

This chain uses TRBV19 with TRBJ2-6; D remains unclear. The V gene's germline CDR1 is LNHDA and CDR2 SQIVND (reference sequence). V dropped 1 base and J dropped 0 bases, with 7 bases sitting between them. This CDR3 contains 16 residues. The CDR3 spells CASSIVALSGANVLTF. CDR3 nucleotides: TGTGCCAGTAGTATAGTGGCCCTCTCTGGGGCCAACGTCCTGACTTTC.

This rearrangement joins TRBV7-2 to TRBJ1-3; 7 bases match TRBD1. V was pared by 6 bases and J by 7 bases, with 6 bases of the junction left unmatched. In germline, CDR1 is SGHTA, CDR2 FQGNSA. This CDR3 is 13 amino acids long. DNA of the CDR3: TGTGCCAGCAGGTTGACAGGGCAGAACACCATATATTTT. Translating gives CASRLTGQNTIYF.

This chain joins TRBV5-4 and TRBJ1-2; D is perhaps TRBD1 (6 bases). The CDR3 runs 16 residues. V lost 4 bases and J lost 5, with 21 bases in between. Germline V gene lookup returns CDR1 SGHNT and CDR2 YYREEE (reference sequence). The CDR3 DNA reads TGTGCCAGCAGCCCCAAGGGACAACGGGAGGGTTATGGCTACACCTTC. Translation: CASSPKGQREGYGYTF.

This clone was observed at least ten times. The chain combines TRBV6-1 with TRBJ2-7, with 7 bases aligning to TRBD2. The CDR3 has 13 residues. Germline V lookup: CDR1 MNHNS, CDR2 SASEGT. V lost 5 bases, J lost 6 bases, and 7 bases stayed unmatched. CDR3 residues: CASSTLGGVEQYF. CDR3 nucleotides: TGTGCCAGCAGTACCCTGGGAGGGGTCGAGCAGTACTTC.

This clone was counted many times. The J gene is TRBJ2-3, the V gene TRBV28; D remains ambiguous. The germline V gene encodes CDR1 MDHEN and CDR2 SYDVKM. With 3 bases removed from V and 8 bases from J, the gap between germline ends came to 18 bases. The CDR3 extends over 15 amino acids. DNA of the CDR3: TGTGCCAGCAGTTTCCTGTCCGGGTCCCGCGCTACGCAGTATTTT. Residues: CASSFLSGSRATQYF.

The chain is built from TRBV6-1 and TRBJ2-3; D not resolved. V gave up 2 bases and J gave up 4 bases, with 7 bases separating them. This CDR3 contains 13 residues. Germline-derived CDR1 and CDR2 are MNHNS and SASEGT. The CDR3 loop reads CASSETWADTQYF. CDR3 coding DNA: TGTGCCAGCAGTGAAACGTGGGCAGATACGCAGTATTTT.

The V call is TRBV6-5, the J call TRBJ1-2, with D hard to call. The CDR3 totals 14 residues. Trimming took 2 bases from V and 8 from J, leaving 15 bases between them. Germline assignment: CDR1 MNHEY and CDR2 SVGAGI. Written as DNA, the CDR3 is TGTGCCAGCAGTTACAACCCCCTGGCGAGAGGCTACACCTTC. Translating it yields CASSYNPLARGYTF.

This clone is medium-sized by share. This chain's CDR3 is CASRPGEGYGYTF. For the CDR3, the DNA is TGCGCCAGCCGCCCCGGGGAGGGCTATGGCTACACCTTC. This chain uses TRBV5-1 with TRBJ1-2; D gene uncertain. The CDR3 is 13 amino acids. CDR1 is SGHRS, CDR2 YFSETQ, per germline. Deletions cut 7 bases from V and 4 bases from J, with 14 bases between.

This clone is medium-sized (0.01 to 0.1%) by share. The chain joins TRBV18 to TRBJ1-5, with D maybe TRBD1 (6 bases). The CDR3 extends over 15 amino acids. CDR1 and CDR2 from the germline V gene are KGHSH and LQKENI. V shed 2 bases and J shed 4 bases, with 12 bases lying between them. The CDR3 bases are TGTGCCAGCTCACCAACAGGGTCCAGTAATCAGCCCCAGCATTTT. Its translation: CASSPTGSSNQPQHF.

CDR3 region: CASSYSHGTGTYEQYF. CDR3 in DNA: TGTGCCAGCAGTTACTCCCATGGGACAGGGACCTACGAGCAGTACTTC. The chain links TRBV6-5 to TRBJ2-7; the match to TRBD1 covers 9 bases. Germline-derived CDR1 and CDR2 are MNHEY and SVGAGI. The CDR3 extends over 16 amino acids. V lost 0 bases, J lost 2 bases, and 5 bases stayed unmatched.

In this sample, this clone turned up a few times. The V gene is TRBV4-3, the J gene TRBJ1-2, with D possibly TRBD1 on 5 matching bases. Germline V CDR1 and CDR2: LGHNA, YSLEER. V gave up 0 bases and J gave up 2 bases, with 7 bases separating them. This CDR3 region has 14 residues. Here the CDR3 DNA reads TGCGCCAGCAGCCAAGATGGACAAAACTATGGCTACACCTTC. Its protein is CASSQDGQNYGYTF.

This chain connects TRBV10-3 to TRBJ2-2; TRBD2 aligns across 11 bases. Germline CDR1 reads ENHRY; CDR2 reads SYGVKD. The CDR3 loop spans 15 amino acids. V lost 9 bases, J lost 0 bases, and 3 bases stayed unmatched. CDR3 amino acids: CAIHSGGANTGELFF. The CDR3 DNA reads TGTGCCATACATAGCGGGGGGGCGAACACCGGGGAGCTGTTTTTT.

The chain uses TRBV29-1 and TRBJ2-1; D might be TRBD2 (6 bases). Germline CDR1 SQVTM, CDR2 ANQGSEA. Trimming shortened V by 2 bases and J by 12 bases, and 11 bases separated the two germline ends. The CDR3 has 11 residues. The CDR3 coding sequence is TGCAGCGTTGAAATATTGGGGGGGCAGTTCTTC. Translation: CSVEILGGQFF.

The V gene is TRBV7-3, the J gene TRBJ1-1; D unresolved. V shed 5 bases and J shed 2 bases, with 12 bases lying between them. Germline CDR1 reads SGHTA; CDR2 reads FQGTGA. The CDR3 loop spans 14 amino acids. CDR3 bases: TGTGCCAGCAGCCCCGGACGGGGAAACACTGAAGCTTTCTTT. It codes for CASSPGRGNTEAFF.

The rearrangement joins TRBV19 to TRBJ2-5; 9 bases agree with TRBD1. The CDR3 is made up of 16 amino acids. Trimming took 5 bases from V and 4 from J; bases not matched to a gene: 11. Looked up from germline, CDR1 is LNHDA and CDR2 is SQIVND (reference sequence). The CDR3 spells CASSDHHTGGGETQYF. The CDR3 bases are TGTGCCAGTAGTGACCACCACACAGGGGGCGGAGAGACCCAGTACTTC.

V and J are TRBV9 and TRBJ1-6, with D possibly matching TRBD1 (6 bases). V shed 0 bases and J shed 7 bases, with 11 bases lying between them. The germline V gene encodes CDR1 SGDLS and CDR2 YYNGEE. The CDR3 is made up of 15 amino acids. The CDR3 nucleotides read TGTGCCAGCAGCGTAGAAGAACAGGGAAATTCACCCCTCCACTTT. This gives the protein CASSVEEQGNSPLHF.

This clone was detected a few times. The V and J genes are TRBV7-2 and TRBJ1-6, with a tentative D call TRBD1 (5 bases). This CDR3 spans 15 amino acids. Germline V gene lookup returns CDR1 SGHTA and CDR2 FQGNSA. Deletions cut 3 bases from V and 5 bases from J, with 11 bases between. CDR3 in DNA: TGTGCCAGCAGCTTGCGGGGCCTGAATAATTCACCCCTCCACTTT. Translated, it gives CASSLRGLNNSPLHF.

This clone occurred many times. This sequence joins TRBV19 and TRBJ2-5; 8 bases fit TRBD2. The V and J ends lost 3 bases and 4 bases, in that order; junction bases with no gene match: 7. This CDR3 is 15 amino acids long. Per germline, CDR1 LNHDA and CDR2 SQIVND (reference sequence). The CDR3 spells CASSIGGGPGETQYF. The CDR3 nucleotides read TGTGCCAGTAGTATTGGCGGGGGGCCGGGAGAGACCCAGTACTTC.

The DNA for the CDR3 is TGTGCCTCGAACCGGGACACAGATACGCAGTATTTT. Its protein product is CASNRDTDTQYF. The chain uses TRBV30 and TRBJ2-3; D perhaps matches TRBD2 (5 bases). V gave up 7 bases and J gave up 2 bases, with 10 bases separating them. Germline values: CDR1 GTSNPN, CDR2 SVGIG (reference sequence). This CDR3 is 12 amino acids long.

This clone was seen many times. The gene calls are TRBV7-2 and TRBJ2-3; 7 bases match TRBD2. The CDR3 contains 12 residues. Germline CDR1 and CDR2: SGHTA and FQGNSA. J was trimmed by 6 bases and V by 5 bases; bases with no gene match: 2. In DNA, the CDR3 is TGTGCCAGCAGCCCGCGGGGGGATACGCAGTATTTT. Protein: CASSPRGDTQYF.

This clone has a handful of counts. V is TRBV10-3 and J is TRBJ1-2, with D perhaps matching TRBD1 (6 bases). Deletions cut 1 base from V and 4 bases from J, with 19 bases between. There are 17 residues in the CDR3. CDR1 ENHRY and CDR2 SYGVKD come from the germline V gene. CDR3 amino acids: CAISELEGGKELYGYTF. Here the CDR3 DNA reads TGTGCCATCAGTGAGTTGGAGGGGGGAAAGGAACTCTATGGCTACACCTTC.

The rearrangement joins TRBV18 to TRBJ2-1, with 13 bases matching TRBD2. The germline gives CDR1 KGHSH, CDR2 LQKENI. CDR3 length equals 15 residues. The V and J ends lost 2 bases and 7 bases, in that order; junction bases with no gene match: 2. For the CDR3, the DNA is TGTGCCAGCTCACCAACTAGCGGGGGGGTGAATGAGCAGTTCTTC. It encodes CASSPTSGGVNEQFF.

This rearrangement joins TRBV2 to TRBJ2-2, with D hard to call. The CDR3 is 13 residues long. The germline V gene has CDR1 SNHLY and CDR2 FYNNEI. Trimming pared 7 bases from V and 4 bases from J, leaving 10 bases between. CDR3 loop: CASKGTVTGELFF. In nucleotides, the CDR3 is TGTGCCAGCAAGGGCACCGTCACCGGGGAGCTGTTTTTT.

The CDR3 spells CASSVAGGHSNEKLFF. CDR3 sequence (DNA): TGTGCCAGCAGCGTAGCTGGAGGACACTCCAATGAAAAACTGTTTTTT. This chain uses TRBV9 with TRBJ1-4; TRBD1 might be the D (5 bases). Germline CDR1 reads SGDLS; CDR2 reads YYNGEE. The V end was cut by 0 bases, the J end by 5 bases, with 14 bases between. This CDR3 is 16 amino acids long.

This clone has more than one count but fewer than ten. In the same sample, other DNA sequences code for this CDR3. The gene calls are TRBV29-1 and TRBJ1-2; D unclear. The CDR3 covers 11 residues. V was pared by 2 bases and J by 4 bases, with 5 bases between. CDR1 and CDR2 from the germline V gene are SQVTM and ANQGSEA. DNA for the CDR3: TGCAGCGTTGAAAGAAGCTATGGCTACACCTTC. This gives the protein CSVERSYGYTF.

The V call is TRBV29-1, the J call TRBJ1-2, with D perhaps TRBD1 (5 bases). The V and J ends lost 7 bases and 2 bases respectively, with 11 bases between them. CDR1 SQVTM and CDR2 ANQGSEA come from the germline V gene. This CDR3 is 12 amino acids long. The CDR3, as DNA: TGCAGCGCCGGGACGGTGAACTATGGCTACACCTTC. It specifies CSAGTVNYGYTF.

This clone appeared once. The chain links TRBV2 to TRBJ1-4, with 10 bases lining up with TRBD1. J gave up 0 bases and V 8 bases, and 12 bases lay outside the gene matches. Germline V gene sequence: CDR1 SNHLY, CDR2 FYNNEI. The CDR3 length is 18 residues. For the CDR3, the DNA is TGTGCCAGCGGAAGGACAGGGGGGTCTATAACAACTAATGAAAAACTGTTTTTT. It encodes CASGRTGGSITTNEKLFF.